The 22 T cell receptor beta chains below all came from one sample that was sequenced in a study of T cells in localized non-small cell lung cancer. The table came from immunoSEQ multiplex PCR; TCRdb's copy has only in-frame clones and leaves some out. The table shows around 92,000 clones, with approximately 90% occurring only once. The sample consisted of PBMCs, taken before any cancer treatment. These receptor sequences come from a woman between 35 and 70 years old with stage II squamous cell lung carcinoma.

This clone has only one observation. The genes are TRBV6-5 and TRBJ2-3; D unclear. The CDR3 is made up of 14 amino acids. Germline lookup yields CDR1 MNHEY and CDR2 SVGAGI. Trimming cost V 0 bases and J 0 bases, with 4 bases left between them. DNA of the CDR3: TGTGCCAGCAGTTACTCACAGAGCACAGATACGCAGTATTTT. Translated, it gives CASSYSQSTDTQYF.

V and J are TRBV6-1 and TRBJ2-3, with 13 bases that match TRBD2. Losses at the gene ends were 8 bases for V and 3 bases for J; bases not matched to a gene: 5. The CDR3 length is 15 residues. Germline V gene data show CDR1 as MNHNS and CDR2 as SASEGT. Here the CDR3 reads CASGLGLAGTDTQYF. CDR3 sequence (DNA): TGTGCCAGCGGGCTGGGACTAGCGGGGACAGATACGCAGTATTTT.

The genes are TRBV10-1 and TRBJ2-6, with D unresolved. Germline V CDR1 and CDR2: WNHNN, SYGVQD (reference sequence). Trimming cost V 0 bases and J 0 bases, with 6 bases left between them. The CDR3 runs to 16 residues. CDR3 amino acids: CASSESTGSGANVLTF. In nucleotides, the CDR3 is TGCGCCAGCAGTGAGTCGACGGGCTCTGGGGCCAACGTCCTGACTTTC.

The chain has TRBV9 and TRBJ1-1; D uncertain. The CDR3 covers 13 residues. Trimming cost V 0 bases and J 3 bases, with 6 bases left between them. Germline CDR1 and CDR2: SGDLS and YYNGEE. DNA of the CDR3: TGTGCCAGCAGCGTAGCGGGTTACACTGAAGCTTTCTTT. Residues: CASSVAGYTEAFF.

The chain employs TRBV6-5 and TRBJ2-7; a possible D gene is TRBD2 (5 bases). The V end was cut by 7 bases, the J end by 2 bases, with 15 bases between. Germline CDR1 MNHEY, CDR2 SVGAGI. The CDR3 loop spans 14 amino acids. For the CDR3, the DNA is TGTGCCAGCACCCCGGCACTAGGGACCTACGAGCAGTACTTC. Its translation: CASTPALGTYEQYF.

This rearrangement joins TRBV15 to TRBJ2-7; 9 nucleotides agree with TRBD2. Germline loops: CDR1 LNHNV, CDR2 YYDKDF (reference sequence). The V gene end was trimmed by 4 bases and the J gene end by 3 bases; junction bases not matched to a gene: 4. This CDR3 is built from 14 residues. The CDR3 DNA is TGTGCCACCAGCAATCCTAGCGGGGACTACGAGCAGTACTTC. Amino acids: CATSNPSGDYEQYF.

This rearrangement joins TRBV28 to TRBJ1-4; D not certain. CDR1 and CDR2 from the germline V gene are MDHEN and SYDVKM. Between the trimmed V and J ends, which lost 5 bases and 5 bases, there was a span of 9 bases. This CDR3 is 13 amino acids long. Here the CDR3 DNA reads TGTGCCAGCAGTGTCGCCCCAAATGAAAAACTGTTTTTT. This gives the protein CASSVAPNEKLFF.

V and J are TRBV7-2 and TRBJ1-2; 7 nucleotides match TRBD1. CDR1 is SGHTA and CDR2 is FQGNSA in the germline V gene. Germline trimming cut 2 bases from V and 4 bases from J; bases unmatched to any gene: 4. The CDR3 runs to 14 residues. The CDR3 DNA sequence: TGTGCCAGCAGCTTACTGGGACAGAGCTATGGCTACACCTTC. Translated, it gives CASSLLGQSYGYTF. Full variable domain (rest looked up from reference TRBV7-2 and TRBJ1-2): GAGVSQSPSNKVTEKGKDVELRCDPISGHTALYWYRQSLGQGLEFLIYFQGNSAPDKSGLPSDRFSAERTGGSVSTLTIQRTQQEDSAVYLCASSLLGQSYGYTFGSGTRLTVV.

This clone has more than one count but fewer than ten. This chain joins TRBV10-1 and TRBJ2-7; D may be TRBD1 (5 bases). V shed 5 bases and J shed 8 bases, with 16 bases lying between them. This CDR3 contains 13 residues. Germline assignment: CDR1 WNHNN and CDR2 SYGVQD (reference sequence). CDR3 amino acids: CASSTTGFGQQYF. CDR3 bases: TGCGCCAGCAGTACCACAGGTTTCGGGCAGCAGTACTTC.

The chain combines TRBV6-4 with TRBJ2-1; D not certain. V lost 3 bases and J lost 0, with 9 bases in between. The CDR3 length is 15 residues. CDR1 and CDR2 (germline): MRHNA, SNTAGT. CDR3 loop: CASSDDPSSYNEQFF. The CDR3 DNA follows: TGTGCCAGCAGTGATGACCCGAGCTCCTACAATGAGCAGTTCTTC.

The chain combines TRBV4-1 with TRBJ1-5, with 8 bases identical to TRBD1. With V trimmed by 4 bases and J by 4 bases, 12 bases remained unmatched. CDR3 length: 17 residues. Per the germline V gene, CDR1 is MGHRA and CDR2 is YSYEKL. The CDR3 DNA reads as TGCGCCAGCAGCCGCCTAGGTGGGGGACAGGTGAATCAGCCCCAGCATTTT. Translating it yields CASSRLGGGQVNQPQHF.

Only a few counts were recorded for this clone. The rearrangement uses TRBV5-1 and TRBJ1-4; 10 bases map to TRBD1. The CDR3 has 17 amino acids. Germline trimming cut 5 bases from V and 7 bases from J; bases unmatched to any gene: 14. Germline CDR1 reads SGHRS; CDR2 reads YFSETQ. The CDR3 coding sequence is TGCGCCAGCAGTTCGGGACAGGGGAATACTCTCGTTGAAAAACTGTTTTTT. Protein: CASSSGQGNTLVEKLFF.

This chain uses TRBV5-1 with TRBJ2-7, with TRBD1 identical over 10 bases. Trimming removed 0 bases from V and 2 bases from J; junction bases left unmatched: 5. This CDR3 comprises 16 residues. The germline V gene encodes CDR1 SGHRS and CDR2 YFSETQ. The CDR3 sequence: CASSLALTGGTYEQYF. DNA for the CDR3: TGCGCCAGCAGCTTGGCCCTGACAGGGGGCACCTACGAGCAGTACTTC. Full variable domain (remainder filled in from reference TRBV5-1 and TRBJ2-7): KAGVTQTPRYLIKTRGQQVTLSCSPISGHRSVSWYQQTPGQGLQFLFEYFSETQRNKGNFPGRFSGRQFSNSRSEMNVSTLELGDSALYLCASSLALTGGTYEQYFGPGTRLTVT.

The chain carries TRBV30 and TRBJ1-3; D is ambiguous. V was clipped by 5 bases and J by 0 bases, with 11 bases between them. The V gene's germline CDR1 is GTSNPN and CDR2 SVGIG (reference sequence). CDR3 length: 14 amino acids. CDR3 protein: CAWDAGSSGNTIYF. The CDR3 DNA reads TGTGCCTGGGACGCAGGCAGCTCTGGAAACACCATATATTTT.

The rearrangement joins TRBV5-6 to TRBJ1-6, with 7 bases identical to TRBD1. The germline V gene encodes CDR1 SGHDT and CDR2 YYEEEE. This CDR3 has 14 residues. The junction had 1 base not matched to a gene; V was cut back by 0 bases and J by 7 bases. As DNA, the CDR3 is TGTGCCAGCAGCTTGGCAGGGGGAAATTCACCCCTCCACTTT. The encoded protein is CASSLAGGNSPLHF.

The chain has TRBV6-6 and TRBJ2-7; TRBD2 is a possible D gene (6 bases). The CDR3 has 15 amino acids. CDR1 and CDR2 (germline): MNHNY, SVGAGI (reference sequence). V was trimmed by 0 bases and J by 7 bases, leaving 16 bases between them. For the CDR3, the DNA is TGTGCCAGCAGTTACTCGCCCCTGGGACTGTGGGAGCAGTACTTC. Its translation: CASSYSPLGLWEQYF.

This sequence joins TRBV5-5 and TRBJ2-7, with D maybe TRBD2 (5 bases). Per the germline V gene, CDR1 is SGHKS and CDR2 is YYEKEE (reference sequence). The CDR3 sequence is 12 residues long. V was cut by 2 bases and J by 4 bases, with 7 bases left in between. The CDR3 DNA sequence: TGTGCCAGCAGCTTTGGGGAGTACGAGCAGTACTTC. It yields the protein CASSFGEYEQYF.

The chain combines TRBV15 with TRBJ2-4; D is ambiguous. The CDR3 spans 17 residues. Trimming removed 1 base at V and 0 bases at J, with 13 bases between. Germline lookup yields CDR1 LNHNV and CDR2 YYDKDF (reference sequence). DNA for the CDR3: TGTGCCACCAGCAGAGGTCGTGGAAAGACAGCCAAAAACATTCAGTACTTC. Protein product: CATSRGRGKTAKNIQYF. The full variable domain, rest sourced from reference TRBV15 and TRBJ2-4, is DAMVIQNPRYQVTQFGKPVTLSCSQTLNHNVMYWYQQKSSQAPKLLFHYYDKDFNNEADTPDNFQSRRPNTSFCFLDIRSPGLGDTAMYLCATSRGRGKTAKNIQYFGAGTRLSVL.

The chain links TRBV28 to TRBJ2-1, with unresolved D. The length of the CDR3 is 15 residues. Germline V gene sequence: CDR1 MDHEN, CDR2 SYDVKM. V was pared by 1 base and J by 13 bases, with 20 bases between. The CDR3 DNA sequence: TGTGCCAGCAGTTTATCACTCCGACCAGAGAGCCACCAGTTCTTC. Encoded protein: CASSLSLRPESHQFF.

V and J are TRBV5-1 and TRBJ2-5, with 7 positions matching TRBD1. Germline V gives CDR1 SGHRS, CDR2 YFSETQ. V lost 4 bases to trimming and J lost 5 bases; unmatched junction nucleotides: 11. CDR3 length: 15 amino acids. CDR3 bases: TGCGCCAGCAGCGTCCGGGACAGAATTGGGGAGACCCAGTACTTC. Protein product: CASSVRDRIGETQYF.

The J gene is TRBJ1-2, the V gene TRBV6-4; 7 bases are shared with TRBD1. The CDR3 has 15 amino acids. V was clipped by 4 bases and J by 2 bases; unmatched bases: 7. The germline CDR1 and CDR2 sequences are MRHNA and SNTAGT. The CDR3 bases are TGTGCCAGCAGTGCTGAGGGGGGACAGAACTATGGCTACACCTTC. Protein product: CASSAEGGQNYGYTF.

The J gene is TRBJ1-6, the V gene TRBV7-9; 8 bases map to TRBD1. The CDR3 is 19 amino acids. J gave up 1 base and V 2 bases, and 10 bases lay outside the gene matches. Germline CDR1 and CDR2: SEHNR and FQNEAQ (reference sequence). CDR3 amino acids: CASSLTGTGEGSYNSPLHF. Written as DNA, the CDR3 is TGTGCCAGCAGCTTAACCGGGACAGGTGAAGGATCCTATAATTCACCCCTCCACTTT.